This T cell receptor (beta chain) was documented in a study of blood T cell repertoires in COVID-19. The repertoire was sequenced with immunoSEQ multiplex PCR; TCRdb's copy has only in-frame clones and lacks some. The table shows fewer than 250,000 clones, with roughly 84% occurring only once. Germline CDR1 and CDR2: SGHAT and FQDESV (reference sequence). This CDR3 has 15 amino acids. V dropped 5 bases and J dropped 0; count of bases not matched to a gene: 6. This TCR came from a woman older than 75 with COVID-19, enrolled during active disease. The sequencing sample was made of peripheral blood. The chain uses TRBV11-1 and TRBJ1-1; 7 bases map to TRBD1. The DNA of the CDR3 is TGTGCCAGCAGCCTAACACAGGGGTTGAACACTGAAGCTTTCTTT. Translation: CASSLTQGLNTEAFF.